These 30 T cell receptor beta chains were all obtained from the same sample, sequenced in a study of vaccination effects on CD4 cells after COVID-19. Sequencing was preceded by expansion of antigen-specific CD4+ T cells with viral peptide pools in the ViraFEST assay. It was after approximately 11 days of culture that CD4+ T cells were isolated. Of the BNT162b2 and mRNA-1273 vaccines, participants received two doses of one or the other. Libraries were prepared by immunoSEQ multiplex PCR; TCRdb keeps only in-frame clonotypes and omits some of them. The repertoire holds approximately 25,000 clones, with roughly 80% as singletons. Antigens for these TCRs are unknown. The input for sequencing was CD4+ T cells from PBMCs cultured with HCoV-NL63 spike peptides, taken after COVID-19 vaccination. The receptor set was obtained from a human donor who received a COVID-19 vaccine. Some clones in this sample may be carry-over from other donors' samples.

The genes are TRBV7-9 and TRBJ1-1; D is perhaps TRBD1 (5 bases). The V end was cut by 6 bases, the J end by 5 bases, with 19 bases between. The germline gives CDR1 SEHNR, CDR2 FQNEAQ (reference sequence). The CDR3 runs to 15 residues. The CDR3 DNA reads TGTGCCAGCAGTTCCAGGGCCATATTGGTAACTGAAGCTTTCTTT. Its translation: CASSSRAILVTEAFF. Full variable domain (outside the CDR3, taken from reference TRBV7-9 and TRBJ1-1): DTGVSQNPRHKITKRGQNVTFRCDPISEHNRLYWYRQTLGQGPEFLTYFQNEAQLEKSRLLSDRFSAERPKGSFSTLEIQRTEQGDSAMYLCASSSRAILVTEAFFGQGTRLTVV.

The chain recombines TRBV7-9 with TRBJ1-4; 9 bases are a match to TRBD1. J gave up 0 bases and V 5 bases, and 7 bases lay outside the gene matches. Germline assignment: CDR1 SEHNR and CDR2 FQNEAQ (reference sequence). The CDR3 contains 17 residues. This chain's CDR3 is CASSHWTGDATNEKLFF. Written as DNA, the CDR3 is TGTGCCAGCAGCCATTGGACAGGGGATGCAACTAATGAAAAACTGTTTTTT.

The chain employs TRBV30 and TRBJ2-1; D is possibly TRBD2 (5 bases). The germline CDR1 and CDR2 sequences are GTSNPN and SVGIG (reference sequence). The ends were cut back, 4 bases at V and 2 bases at J, with 12 bases in the middle. The CDR3 is 14 residues long. For the CDR3, the DNA is TGTGCCTGGAAAGGCGGGCCCACCTACAATGAGCAGTTCTTC. Encoded protein: CAWKGGPTYNEQFF. Looking up the rest from reference TRBV30 and TRBJ2-1 gives the full variable domain: SQTIHQWPATLVQPVGSPLSLECTVEGTSNPNLYWYRQAAGRGLQLLFYSVGIGQISSEVPQNLSASRPQDRQFILSSKKLLLSDSGFYLCAWKGGPTYNEQFFGPGTRLTVL.

This sequence joins TRBV5-6 and TRBJ1-5; D remains ambiguous. CDR3 size: 14 residues. Trimming took 2 bases from V and 7 from J, leaving 13 bases between them. Germline CDR1 SGHDT, CDR2 YYEEEE. Here the CDR3 reads CASSLSGRGQPQHF. The CDR3 region has the DNA TGTGCCAGCAGCTTAAGTGGGCGCGGGCAGCCCCAGCATTTT. Using reference TRBV5-6 and TRBJ1-5 for the parts outside the CDR3, the full variable domain is DAGVTQSPTHLIKTRGQQVTLRCSPKSGHDTVSWYQQALGQGPQFIFQYYEEEERQRGNFPDRFSGHQFPNYSSELNVNALLLGDSALYLCASSLSGRGQPQHFGDGTRLSIL.

The chain recombines TRBV29-1 with TRBJ1-1, with 8 bases that match TRBD1. The CDR3 spans 12 residues. V was pared by 7 bases and J by 4 bases, with 5 bases of the junction left unmatched. The germline CDR1 and CDR2 sequences are SQVTM and ANQGSEA. The DNA for the CDR3 is TGCAGCGGGACTACAGGGGGCACTGAAGCTTTCTTT. The encoded protein is CSGTTGGTEAFF.

The chain combines TRBV28 with TRBJ2-7; no firm D call. Looked up from germline, CDR1 is MDHEN and CDR2 is SYDVKM. This CDR3 region has 14 residues. Trimming cost V 2 bases and J 2 bases, with 10 bases left between them. CDR3 in DNA: TGTGCCAGCAGTTTAGGCCACCTCCCCTACGAGCAGTACGTC. Translation: CASSLGHLPYEQYV.

This clone was counted a single time. The rearrangement links TRBV5-1 to TRBJ2-5; D unclear. V was trimmed by 3 bases and J by 2 bases, leaving 8 bases between them. The CDR3 totals 13 residues. CDR1 and CDR2 (germline): SGHRS, YFSETQ. This CDR3 reads CASSSQPQETQYF. In DNA form, the CDR3 reads TGCGCCAGCAGCTCCCAGCCTCAAGAGACCCAGTACTTC.

The rearrangement links TRBV2 to TRBJ2-3, with 8 bases aligning to TRBD2. The CDR3 totals 12 residues. Germline V lookup: CDR1 SNHLY, CDR2 FYNNEI. CDR3 bases: TGTGCTGGCGGGGGGAACACAGATACGCAGTATTTT. This sequence encodes CAGGGNTDTQYF.

The chain employs TRBV2 and TRBJ2-5, with unresolved D. CDR1 is SNHLY and CDR2 is FYNNEI in the germline V gene. The CDR3 spans 14 residues. Trimming removed 6 bases at V and 1 base at J, with 12 bases between. CDR3 nucleotide sequence: TGTGCCAGCAGCCCTACATCCATCCAAGAGACCCAGTACTTC. This translates into CASSPTSIQETQYF. Filled out from reference TRBV2 and TRBJ2-5, the complete variable domain reads EPEVTQTPSHQVTQMGQEVILRCVPISNHLYFYWYRQILGQKVEFLVSFYNNEISEKSEIFDDQFSVERPDGSNFTLKIRSTKLEDSAMYFCASSPTSIQETQYFGPGTRLLVL.

The rearrangement links TRBV4-1 to TRBJ1-6; D is perhaps TRBD1 (6 bases). Germline values: CDR1 MGHRA, CDR2 YSYEKL. Trimming took 0 bases from V and 3 from J, leaving 12 bases between them. The CDR3 sequence is 17 residues long. CDR3 region: CASSQDPKTGYNSPLHF. In DNA, the CDR3 is TGCGCCAGCAGCCAAGATCCCAAGACAGGCTATAATTCACCCCTCCACTTT.

This chain uses TRBV29-1 with TRBJ1-2; D gene ambiguous. The length of the CDR3 is 13 residues. Germline CDR1 SQVTM, CDR2 ANQGSEA. Trimming pared 5 bases from V and 6 bases from J, leaving 16 bases between. The CDR3 coding sequence is TGCAGCGTTATCGGCCGGCAGTCTGATGGCTACACCTTC. It yields the protein CSVIGRQSDGYTF.

The gene calls are TRBV5-1 and TRBJ1-1, with D unresolved. Between the trimmed V and J ends, which lost 0 bases and 4 bases, there was a span of 10 bases. The CDR3 is made up of 14 amino acids. Germline assignment: CDR1 SGHRS and CDR2 YFSETQ. As DNA, the CDR3 is TGCGCCAGCAGCTTGGGTACTCGGGGCACTGAAGCTTTCTTT. Translated, it gives CASSLGTRGTEAFF. Together with reference TRBV5-1 and TRBJ1-1, the CDR3 gives the full variable domain: KAGVTQTPRYLIKTRGQQVTLSCSPISGHRSVSWYQQTPGQGLQFLFEYFSETQRNKGNFPGRFSGRQFSNSRSEMNVSTLELGDSALYLCASSLGTRGTEAFFGQGTRLTVV.

The chain has TRBV9 and TRBJ1-5; D ambiguous. The CDR3 contains 15 residues. Trimming removed 3 bases at V and 8 bases at J, with 18 bases between. Germline CDR1 and CDR2: SGDLS and YYNGEE. CDR3 in amino acids: CASSGERVGLKPQHF. In nucleotides, the CDR3 is TGTGCCAGCAGCGGGGAGCGGGTGGGGTTGAAGCCCCAGCATTTT.

The V call is TRBV11-1, the J call TRBJ2-2; TRBD2 is a possible D gene (6 bases). From germline, CDR1 is SGHAT and CDR2 FQDESV (reference sequence). The V end was cut by 2 bases, the J end by 0 bases, with 10 bases between. There are 16 residues in the CDR3. As DNA, the CDR3 is TGTGCCAGCAGCTTATATGGGGGGTCGAACACCGGGGAGCTGTTTTTT. It yields the protein CASSLYGGSNTGELFF.

This sequence joins TRBV7-2 and TRBJ1-1; D gene uncertain. The CDR3 length is 13 residues. Germline V gene data show CDR1 as SGHTA and CDR2 as FQGNSA. The germline V and J ends were trimmed by 3 bases and 3 bases, with 8 bases remaining between them. CDR3 DNA sequence: TGTGCCAGCAGCTTTATGAGTGACACTGAAGCTTTCTTT. It is translated as CASSFMSDTEAFF.

V is TRBV5-1 and J is TRBJ2-3; possibly TRBD2 for D (7 bases). V was clipped by 0 bases and J by 5 bases, with 10 bases between them. The CDR3 is made up of 14 amino acids. The germline gives CDR1 SGHRS, CDR2 YFSETQ. The CDR3 protein is CASSLGGGQDTQYF. CDR3 in DNA: TGCGCCAGCAGCTTGGGCGGGGGACAAGATACGCAGTATTTT.

The chain uses TRBV19 and TRBJ1-5; possible D gene TRBD1, 6 bases. The germline CDR1 and CDR2 sequences are LNHDA and SQIVND (reference sequence). Trimming removed 3 bases at V and 5 bases at J, with 17 bases between. The length of the CDR3 is 16 residues. CDR3 sequence: CASSIKQGRGHQPQHF. CDR3 nucleotide sequence: TGTGCCAGTAGTATTAAACAGGGAAGAGGGCATCAGCCCCAGCATTTT.

This chain links TRBV4-3 with TRBJ1-1, with D unclear. This CDR3 comprises 15 residues. Germline V gene data show CDR1 as LGHNA and CDR2 as YSLEER. Trimming cost V 4 bases and J 0 bases, with 12 bases left between them. CDR3 amino acids: CASSPRVGMNTEAFF. The CDR3 DNA follows: TGCGCCAGCAGCCCCCGGGTAGGGATGAACACTGAAGCTTTCTTT.

The V call is TRBV19, the J call TRBJ2-3, with TRBD2 as a possible D gene (7 bases). V gave up 3 bases and J gave up 2 bases, with 18 bases separating them. The CDR3 length is 17 residues. Germline V gene data show CDR1 as LNHDA and CDR2 as SQIVND (reference sequence). CDR3 nucleotides: TGTGCCAGTAGTATTCAAGGGGGGGGACGTGTCACAGATACGCAGTATTTT. This gives the protein CASSIQGGGRVTDTQYF.

This chain uses TRBV19 with TRBJ1-3, with 8 nucleotides matching TRBD1. Germline CDR1 LNHDA, CDR2 SQIVND (reference sequence). This CDR3 is built from 16 residues. After removal of 4 bases from V and 0 bases from J, the junction contained 5 bases not matched to a gene. The CDR3 sequence is CASSRQGTYSGNTIYF. CDR3 nucleotide sequence: TGTGCCAGTAGTAGACAGGGGACCTACTCTGGAAACACCATATATTTT.

This chain joins TRBV5-1 and TRBJ1-6, with 7 bases lining up with TRBD1. The CDR3 has 13 residues. Trimming at V came to 0 bases and at J to 10 bases, leaving 1 base not matched to a gene. Germline CDR1 is SGHRS and CDR2 is YFSETQ. In DNA form, the CDR3 reads TGCGCCAGCAGCTTGGGGGACAGCTCACCCCTCCACTTT. Translation: CASSLGDSSPLHF.

The gene calls are TRBV19 and TRBJ2-1; possibly TRBD1 or TRBD2 for D (5 bases each). Germline CDR1 and CDR2: LNHDA and SQIVND (reference sequence). V was pared by 9 bases and J by 3 bases, with 18 bases between. This CDR3 has 15 residues. CDR3: CASRTGARNYNEQFF. CDR3 bases: TGTGCCAGCAGGACCGGGGCGAGAAACTACAATGAGCAGTTCTTC.

This clone is categorized as medium-sized. V is TRBV7-2 and J is TRBJ2-4, with D perhaps TRBD1 or TRBD2 (5 bases each). V lost 0 bases to trimming and J lost 15 bases, with 15 bases between them. CDR1 and CDR2 (germline): SGHTA, FQGNSA. The CDR3 sequence is 13 residues long. The CDR3 reads CASSLAYQGRLYF. DNA for the CDR3: TGTGCCAGCAGCTTAGCGTATCAGGGACGGCTGTACTTC.

The rearrangement links TRBV7-3 to TRBJ2-2; D remains ambiguous. Trimming removed 5 bases at V and 9 bases at J, with 16 bases between. The CDR3 consists of 14 residues. In germline, CDR1 is SGHTA, CDR2 FQGTGA. The CDR3 nucleotides read TGTGCCAGCAGCCCGGCCGCTATCTTCAGGGAGCTGTTTTTT. Translation: CASSPAAIFRELFF.

J is TRBJ1-5 and V is TRBV30, with D possibly matching TRBD1 (6 bases). V lost 1 base and J 6 bases, leaving 16 bases between the germline ends. CDR3 size: 15 residues. Germline CDR1 and CDR2: GTSNPN and SVGIG (reference sequence). The CDR3 region has the DNA TGTGCCTGGAGTGAAAGCACAGGGAATGGTCAGCCCCAGCATTTT. Translation: CAWSESTGNGQPQHF.

The chain employs TRBV27 and TRBJ1-2; the D gene is possibly TRBD1 (6 bases). The germline CDR1 and CDR2 sequences are MNHEY and SMNVEV (reference sequence). The ends were cut back, 2 bases at V and 6 bases at J, with 13 bases in the middle. The CDR3 runs to 14 residues. CDR3 in amino acids: CASSLNRVRDGYTF. The DNA of the CDR3 is TGTGCCAGCAGTTTAAACAGGGTCAGAGATGGCTACACCTTC.

The chain carries TRBV6-1 and TRBJ1-5; 7 nucleotides align to TRBD1. The germline V gene has CDR1 MNHNS and CDR2 SASEGT. The CDR3 sequence is 15 residues long. The V segment lost 3 bases and the J segment 4 bases; nucleotides outside the gene matches: 6. CDR3 amino acids: CASSEHDRDNQPQHF. The CDR3 region has the DNA TGTGCCAGCAGTGAGCACGACAGGGATAATCAGCCCCAGCATTTT.

The rearrangement joins TRBV19 to TRBJ2-2; D is unresolved. V lost 2 bases to trimming and J lost 1 base, with 17 bases between them. Germline values: CDR1 LNHDA, CDR2 SQIVND (reference sequence). This CDR3 region has 18 residues. The chain's CDR3 is CASSIQNPRIGNTGELFF. DNA for the CDR3: TGTGCCAGTAGTATACAAAATCCTCGGATTGGGAACACCGGGGAGCTGTTTTTT.

The rearrangement uses TRBV29-1 and TRBJ2-2, with D unclear. Germline CDR1 is SQVTM and CDR2 is ANQGSEA. The CDR3 runs 13 residues. V lost 4 bases and J 0 bases, leaving 6 bases between the germline ends. DNA for the CDR3: TGCAGCGTTGGACATACGAACACCGGGGAGCTGTTTTTT. It encodes CSVGHTNTGELFF.

V and J are TRBV3-1 (or the pseudogene TRBV3-2) and TRBJ2-1, with TRBD1 identical over 7 bases. The V segment lost 2 bases and the J segment 7 bases; nucleotides outside the gene matches: 2. The CDR3 covers 13 residues. From germline, CDR1 is LGHDT and CDR2 YNNKEL (reference sequence). The CDR3, as DNA: TGTGCCAGCAGCCAAAACAGGGGAAATGAGCAGTTCTTC. It translates to CASSQNRGNEQFF.